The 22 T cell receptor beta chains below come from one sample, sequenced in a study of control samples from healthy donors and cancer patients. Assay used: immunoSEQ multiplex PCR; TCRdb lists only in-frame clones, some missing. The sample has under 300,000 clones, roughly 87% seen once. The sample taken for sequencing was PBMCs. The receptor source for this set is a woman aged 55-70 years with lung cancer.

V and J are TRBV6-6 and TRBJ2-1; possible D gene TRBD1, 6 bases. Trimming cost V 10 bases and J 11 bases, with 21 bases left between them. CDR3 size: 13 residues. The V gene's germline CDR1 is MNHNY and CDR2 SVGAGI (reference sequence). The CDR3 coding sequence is TGTGCCACCCATGAAAATCTGGGGACACAGCAGTTCTTC. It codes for CATHENLGTQQFF.

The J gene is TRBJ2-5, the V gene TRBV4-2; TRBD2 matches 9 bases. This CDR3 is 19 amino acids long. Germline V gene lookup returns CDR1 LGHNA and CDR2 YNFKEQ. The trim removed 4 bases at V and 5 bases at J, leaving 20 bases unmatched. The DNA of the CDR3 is TGTGCCAGCAGCCCCGGGGGGCCCTATAGCGGGAGTAAGGATGAGACCCAGTACTTC. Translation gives CASSPGGPYSGSKDETQYF.

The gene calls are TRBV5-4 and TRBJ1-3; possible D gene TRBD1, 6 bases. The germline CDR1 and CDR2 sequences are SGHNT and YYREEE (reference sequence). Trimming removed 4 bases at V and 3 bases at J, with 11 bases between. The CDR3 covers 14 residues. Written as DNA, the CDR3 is TGTGCCAGCAGCGTGCAGGGGTATGGAAACACCATATATTTT. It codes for CASSVQGYGNTIYF.

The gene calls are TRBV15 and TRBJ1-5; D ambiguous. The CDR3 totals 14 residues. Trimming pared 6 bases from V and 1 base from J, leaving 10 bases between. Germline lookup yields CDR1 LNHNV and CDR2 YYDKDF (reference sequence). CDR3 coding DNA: TGTGCCACCAGGGAACAGTTAAGCAATCAGCCCCAGCATTTT. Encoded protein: CATREQLSNQPQHF.

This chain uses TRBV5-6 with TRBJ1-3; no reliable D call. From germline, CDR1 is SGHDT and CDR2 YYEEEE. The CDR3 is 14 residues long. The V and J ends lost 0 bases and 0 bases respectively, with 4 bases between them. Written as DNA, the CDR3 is TGTGCCAGCAGCTTGGACCGCTCTGGAAACACCATATATTTT. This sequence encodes CASSLDRSGNTIYF.

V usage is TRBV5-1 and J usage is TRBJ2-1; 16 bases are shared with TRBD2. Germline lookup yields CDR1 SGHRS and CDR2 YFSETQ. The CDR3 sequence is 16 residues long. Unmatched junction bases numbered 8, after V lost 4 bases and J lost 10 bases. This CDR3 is CASSGPGLAGGGEQFF. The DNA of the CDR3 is TGCGCCAGCAGCGGGCCGGGACTAGCGGGAGGGGGGGAGCAGTTCTTC.

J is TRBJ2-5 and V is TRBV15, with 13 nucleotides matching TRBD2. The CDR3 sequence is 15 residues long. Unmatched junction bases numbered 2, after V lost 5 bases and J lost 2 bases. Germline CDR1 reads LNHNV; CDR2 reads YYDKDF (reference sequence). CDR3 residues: CATSPGLAGQETQYF. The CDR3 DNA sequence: TGTGCCACCAGCCCGGGACTAGCGGGGCAAGAGACCCAGTACTTC.

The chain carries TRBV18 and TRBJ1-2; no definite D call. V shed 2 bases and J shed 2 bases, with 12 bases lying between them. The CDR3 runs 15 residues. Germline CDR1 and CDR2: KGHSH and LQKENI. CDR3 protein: CASSPMGMLNYGYTF. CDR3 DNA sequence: TGTGCCAGCTCACCAATGGGGATGCTAAACTATGGCTACACCTTC.

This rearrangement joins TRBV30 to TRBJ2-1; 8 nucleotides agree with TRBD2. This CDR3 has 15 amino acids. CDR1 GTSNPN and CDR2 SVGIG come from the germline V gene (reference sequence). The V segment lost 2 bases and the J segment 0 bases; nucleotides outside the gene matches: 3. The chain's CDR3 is CAWSRSGSSYNEQFF. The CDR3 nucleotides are TGTGCCTGGAGTCGGAGCGGGAGCTCCTACAATGAGCAGTTCTTC.

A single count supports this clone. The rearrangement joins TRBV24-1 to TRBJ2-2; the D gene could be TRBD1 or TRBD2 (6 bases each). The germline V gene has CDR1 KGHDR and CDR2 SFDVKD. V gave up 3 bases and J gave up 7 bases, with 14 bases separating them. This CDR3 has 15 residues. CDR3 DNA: TGTGCCACCAGTGATCCCCGAGAGGGGGGCGGGGAGCTGTTTTTT. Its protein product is CATSDPREGGGELFF.

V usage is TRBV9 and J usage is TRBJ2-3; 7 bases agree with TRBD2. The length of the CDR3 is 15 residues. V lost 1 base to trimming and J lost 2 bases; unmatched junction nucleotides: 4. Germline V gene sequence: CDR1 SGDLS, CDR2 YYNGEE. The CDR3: CASSVPSGPTDTQYF. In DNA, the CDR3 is TGTGCCAGCAGCGTACCTAGCGGCCCCACAGATACGCAGTATTTT.

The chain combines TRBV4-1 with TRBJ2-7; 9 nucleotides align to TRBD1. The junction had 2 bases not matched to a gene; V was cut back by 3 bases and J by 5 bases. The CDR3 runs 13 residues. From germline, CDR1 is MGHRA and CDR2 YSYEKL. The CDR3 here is CASSQGTGNEQYF. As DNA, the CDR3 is TGCGCCAGCAGCCAGGGGACAGGGAACGAGCAGTACTTC.

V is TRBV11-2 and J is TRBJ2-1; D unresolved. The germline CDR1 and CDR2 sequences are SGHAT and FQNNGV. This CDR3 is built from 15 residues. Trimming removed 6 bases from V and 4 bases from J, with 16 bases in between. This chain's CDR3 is CASSTRNDKYNEQFF. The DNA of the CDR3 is TGTGCCAGCAGTACCCGGAACGATAAATACAATGAGCAGTTCTTC.

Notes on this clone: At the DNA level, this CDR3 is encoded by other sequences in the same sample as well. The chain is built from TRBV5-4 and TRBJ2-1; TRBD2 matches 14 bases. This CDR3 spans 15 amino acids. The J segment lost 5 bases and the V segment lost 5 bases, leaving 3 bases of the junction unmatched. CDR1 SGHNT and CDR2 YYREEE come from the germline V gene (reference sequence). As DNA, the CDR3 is TGTGCCAGCAGGGCGGGACTAGCGGGGGACAATGAGCAGTTCTTC. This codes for CASRAGLAGDNEQFF.

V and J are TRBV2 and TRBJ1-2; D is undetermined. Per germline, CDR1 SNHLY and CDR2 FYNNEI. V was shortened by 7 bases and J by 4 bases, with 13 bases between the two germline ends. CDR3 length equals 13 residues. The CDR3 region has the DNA TGTGCCAGCACAAAAGGAGACGGCTATGGCTACACCTTC. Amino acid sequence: CASTKGDGYGYTF.

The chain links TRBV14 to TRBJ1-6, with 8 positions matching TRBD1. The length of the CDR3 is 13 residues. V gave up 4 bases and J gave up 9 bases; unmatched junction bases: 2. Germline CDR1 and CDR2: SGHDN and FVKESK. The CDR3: CASSPGGSSPLHF. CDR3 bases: TGTGCCAGCAGCCCAGGGGGCAGTTCACCCCTCCACTTT.

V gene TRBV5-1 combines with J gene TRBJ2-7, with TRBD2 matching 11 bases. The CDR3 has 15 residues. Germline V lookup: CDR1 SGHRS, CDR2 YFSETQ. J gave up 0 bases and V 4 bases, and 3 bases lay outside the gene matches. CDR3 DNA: TGCGCCAGCAGCGTGACTAGCGGGGCCTCCTACGAGCAGTACTTC. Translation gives CASSVTSGASYEQYF.

The DNA of the CDR3 is TGCGCCAGCAGCTTAGTACAGGGTACCGCTGAAGCTTTCTTT. Protein product: CASSLVQGTAEAFF. The chain carries TRBV5-1 and TRBJ1-1; D may be TRBD1 (6 bases). Germline values: CDR1 SGHRS, CDR2 YFSETQ. The length of the CDR3 is 14 residues. The V end lost 2 bases, the J end lost 6 bases, and 14 bases lay between the germline ends.

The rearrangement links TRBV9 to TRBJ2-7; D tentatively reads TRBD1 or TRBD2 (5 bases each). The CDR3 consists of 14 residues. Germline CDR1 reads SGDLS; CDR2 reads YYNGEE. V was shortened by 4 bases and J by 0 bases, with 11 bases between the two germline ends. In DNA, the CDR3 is TGTGCCAGCAGCCCGGGGACGAACTCCTACGAGCAGTACTTC. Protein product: CASSPGTNSYEQYF.

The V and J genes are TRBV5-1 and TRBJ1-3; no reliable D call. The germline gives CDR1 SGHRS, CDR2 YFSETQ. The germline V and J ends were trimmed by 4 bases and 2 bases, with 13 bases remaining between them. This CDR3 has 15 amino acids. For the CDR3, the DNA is TGCGCCAGCAGCCGGGATTGGGCGGCTGGAAACACCATATATTTT. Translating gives CASSRDWAAGNTIYF.

CDR3 in DNA: TGCGCCAGCAGCTTGGAGGTAGCGGGGGCCTACAATGAGCAGTTCTTC. Its protein product is CASSLEVAGAYNEQFF. The chain has TRBV5-1 and TRBJ2-1; 9 bases are a match to TRBD2. The CDR3 spans 16 residues. Germline loops: CDR1 SGHRS, CDR2 YFSETQ. Trimming at V came to 0 bases and at J to 2 bases, leaving 3 bases not matched to a gene.

CDR3 sequence reads: CASSLMLTSGSSEQYF. The DNA for the CDR3 is TGTGCCAGCAGCCTGATGTTGACTAGCGGGAGCTCCGAGCAGTACTTC. J is TRBJ2-7 and V is TRBV5-6; 12 nucleotides match TRBD2. Germline assignment: CDR1 SGHDT and CDR2 YYEEEE. With V trimmed by 4 bases and J by 6 bases, 11 bases remained unmatched. The CDR3 consists of 16 residues.